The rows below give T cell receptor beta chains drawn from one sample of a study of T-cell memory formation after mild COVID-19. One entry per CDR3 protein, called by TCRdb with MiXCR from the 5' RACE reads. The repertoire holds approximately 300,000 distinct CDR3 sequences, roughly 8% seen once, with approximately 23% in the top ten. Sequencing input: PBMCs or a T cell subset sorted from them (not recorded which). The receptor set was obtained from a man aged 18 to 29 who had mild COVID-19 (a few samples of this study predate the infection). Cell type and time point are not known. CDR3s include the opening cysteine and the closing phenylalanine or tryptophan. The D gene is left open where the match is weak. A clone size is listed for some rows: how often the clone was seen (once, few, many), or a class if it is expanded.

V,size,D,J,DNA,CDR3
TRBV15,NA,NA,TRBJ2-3,TGTGCCACCAGCAGAGACGTCGGTGTGGATACGCAGTATTTT,CATSRDVGVDTQYF
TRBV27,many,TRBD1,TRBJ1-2,TGTGCCAGCAGTCCAAGGGACAGCGGTGGCTACACCTTC,CASSPRDSGGYTF
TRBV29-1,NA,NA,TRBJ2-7,TGCAGCGTTGGACAGCCCTACGAGCAGTACTTC,CSVGQPYEQYF
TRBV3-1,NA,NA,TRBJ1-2,TGTGCCAGCAGCCAAGATGGGGGGAGTAACTATGGCTACACCTTC,CASSQDGGSNYGYTF
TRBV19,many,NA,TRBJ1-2,TGTGCCAGTAAAGGGCCCGACTACACCTTC,CASKGPDYTF
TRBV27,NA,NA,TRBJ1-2,TGTGCCAGCAGTTCGCCGAGTGGTGGCTACACCTTC,CASSSPSGGYTF
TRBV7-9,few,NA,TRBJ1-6,TGTGCCAGCAGCTCGATACAGGGTTCGAGTAATTCACCCCTCCACTTT,CASSSIQGSSNSPLHF
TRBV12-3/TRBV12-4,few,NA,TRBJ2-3,TGTGCCAGCACCAAACCCCCCGCAGATACGCAGTATTTT,CASTKPPADTQYF
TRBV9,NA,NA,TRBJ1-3,TGTGCCAGCAGATCAGGGGTAGGAAACACCATATATTTT,CASRSGVGNTIYF
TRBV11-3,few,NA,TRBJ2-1,TGTGCCAGCAGCCCCCGGACAGAGTGGGGTGAGCAGTTCTTC,CASSPRTEWGEQFF
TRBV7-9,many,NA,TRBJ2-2,TGTGCCAGCAGCCCCCAGGGGCTAGTAGACACCGGGGAGCTGTTTTTT,CASSPQGLVDTGELFF
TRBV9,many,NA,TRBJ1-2,TGTGCCAGCAGCGTAGCAGAAGCAGGCTGGAATGGCTACACCTTC,CASSVAEAGWNGYTF
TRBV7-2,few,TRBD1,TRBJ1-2,TGTGCCAGCAGCGTCCCCAACAGGGGAACGTTCTATGGCTACACCTTC,CASSVPNRGTFYGYTF
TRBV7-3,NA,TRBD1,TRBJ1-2,TGTGCCAGCAGCTTCGGACAGGGGATCGGCTACACCTTC,CASSFGQGIGYTF
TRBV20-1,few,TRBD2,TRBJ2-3,TGCAGTGCTTCGACAGGACTAGCGGGGGGGCCGGTAGATACGCAGTATTTT,CSASTGLAGGPVDTQYF
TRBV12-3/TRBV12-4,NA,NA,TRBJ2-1,TGTGCCAGCAGCGGACTGACTTCCTACAATGAGCAGTTCTTC,CASSGLTSYNEQFF
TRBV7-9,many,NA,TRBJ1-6,TGTGCCAGCAGCTCCTGGACCGGGTCACCCCTCCACTTT,CASSSWTGSPLHF
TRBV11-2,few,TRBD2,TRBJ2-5,TGTGCCAGCAGCTTAGATACTAGCGGGGTGGGGACCCAGTACTTC,CASSLDTSGVGTQYF
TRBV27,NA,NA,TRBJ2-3,TGTGCCAGCAGTCCCACCAACAATATCGATACGCAGTATTTT,CASSPTNNIDTQYF
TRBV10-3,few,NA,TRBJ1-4,TGTGCCATCAGTGAGTCGGAACGCGGTGAAAAACTGTTTTTT,CAISESERGEKLFF
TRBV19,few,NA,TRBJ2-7,TGTGCCAGTAGTATCTCCCTGTTAGGGGACGAGCAGTACTTC,CASSISLLGDEQYF
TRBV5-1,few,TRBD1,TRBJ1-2,TGCGCCAGCAGCACCACGACAGGGGTTCTTCATGGCTACACCTTC,CASSTTTGVLHGYTF
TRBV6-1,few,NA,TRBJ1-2,TGTGCCAGCAGAACACACCGAGGGACAACCAGGTGGGGCTACACCTTC,CASRTHRGTTRWGYTF
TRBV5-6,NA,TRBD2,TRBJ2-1,TGTGCCAGCAGCGGAAGTCCTAGCGGGGGGCCGCATCACAATGAGCAGTTCTTC,CASSGSPSGGPHHNEQFF
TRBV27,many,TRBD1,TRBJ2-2,TGTGCCAGCAGTTGGCAGGGGGCAAGCGGGGAGCTGTTTTTT,CASSWQGASGELFF
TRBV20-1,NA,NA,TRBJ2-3,TGCAGTGCCCTGATTCAGGGCCTCTCTCCTCATACGCAGTATTTT,CSALIQGLSPHTQYF
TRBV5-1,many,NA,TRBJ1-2,TGCGCCAGCAGCCTAGAAGGACGGAAAGGGCACACCTTC,CASSLEGRKGHTF
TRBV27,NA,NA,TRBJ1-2,TGTGCCAGCAGTTTCGTAGGACAAGACTATGGCTACACCTTC,CASSFVGQDYGYTF
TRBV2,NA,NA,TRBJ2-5,TGTGCCAGTCCGAGGGCTGATGAGACCCAGTACTTC,CASPRADETQYF
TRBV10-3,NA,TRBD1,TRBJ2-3,TGTGCCATCAGTCCGGGGACAGGGGATACAGATACGCAGTATTTT,CAISPGTGDTDTQYF
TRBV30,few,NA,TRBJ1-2,TGTGCCTGGAGTAGAGACAGGCCCTATGGCTACACCTTC,CAWSRDRPYGYTF
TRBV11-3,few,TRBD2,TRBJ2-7,TGTGCCAGCAGCTTAGGTTCGGGAGGACCTGAGGACGAGCAGTACTTC,CASSLGSGGPEDEQYF
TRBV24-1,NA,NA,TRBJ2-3,TGTGCCACCAAGCGGGCTCACCACTTCACAGATACGCAGTATTTT,CATKRAHHFTDTQYF
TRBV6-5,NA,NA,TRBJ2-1,TGTGCCAGCACCCGGCTGGGGGCTAACAATGAGCAGTTCTTC,CASTRLGANNEQFF
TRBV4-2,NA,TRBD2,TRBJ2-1,TGTGCCAGCAGCCAAGGGGGAGCGGGGGGTTACAATGAGCAGTTCTTC,CASSQGGAGGYNEQFF
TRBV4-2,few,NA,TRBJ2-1,TGTGCCAGCAGCCAAGTCGGGCAGGGGGGAAATGAGCAGTTCTTC,CASSQVGQGGNEQFF
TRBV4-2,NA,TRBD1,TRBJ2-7,TGTGCCAGCAGCCGCCGGGACAGGGAGGCCTACGAGCAGTACTTC,CASSRRDREAYEQYF
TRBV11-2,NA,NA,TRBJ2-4,TGTGCCAGCAGCGTCGAACAGGGTAGCATTCAGTACTTC,CASSVEQGSIQYF
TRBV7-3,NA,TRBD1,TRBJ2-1,TGTGCCAGCAGCTTCTCGGCAGGGGGAAATGAGCAGTTCTTC,CASSFSAGGNEQFF
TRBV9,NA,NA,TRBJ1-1,TGTGCCAGCAGCTTCACAGAAGGAACTGAAGCTTTCTTT,CASSFTEGTEAFF
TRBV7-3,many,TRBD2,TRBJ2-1,TGTGCCAGCAGCTTAACGGGGGGGAGGCTCAATGAGCAGTTCTTC,CASSLTGGRLNEQFF
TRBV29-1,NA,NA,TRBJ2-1,TGCAGCGTTGAAGATCCCAGGGGCGAGTTCTTC,CSVEDPRGEFF
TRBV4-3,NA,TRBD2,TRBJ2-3,TGCGCAGGGGAGCGGGGCCCAGATACGCAGTATTTT,CAGERGPDTQYF
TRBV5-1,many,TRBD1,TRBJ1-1,TGCGCCAGCAGCCGGACAGGGGTTGAAGCTTTCTTT,CASSRTGVEAFF
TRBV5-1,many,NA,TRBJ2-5,TGCGCCAGCGGCGGGGGCGCCCAAGAGACCCAGTACTTC,CASGGGAQETQYF
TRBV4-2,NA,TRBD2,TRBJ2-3,TGTGCCAGCAGCCAAGAAGCGGGGGGGCCAGATACGCAGTATTTT,CASSQEAGGPDTQYF
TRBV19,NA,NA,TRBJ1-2,TGTGCCAGTAGTATCCCCAGTGTAGGCGGCTACACCTTC,CASSIPSVGGYTF
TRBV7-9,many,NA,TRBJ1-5,TGTGCCAGCAGTCAAAAGACCGGAGGGTCCGGCAGCAATCAGCCCCAGCATTTT,CASSQKTGGSGSNQPQHF
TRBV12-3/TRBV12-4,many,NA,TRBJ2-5,TGTGCCAGCAGTTCAGGGAGGCGAGAGACCCAGTACTTC,CASSSGRRETQYF
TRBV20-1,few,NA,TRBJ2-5,TGCAGTGCTAGAATCAGATTTGAGACCCAGTACTTC,CSARIRFETQYF
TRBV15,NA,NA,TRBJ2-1,TGTGCCACCAGCAGAGGAGACAGCCACAATGAGCAGTTCTTC,CATSRGDSHNEQFF
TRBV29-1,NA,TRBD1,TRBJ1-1,TGCAGCGTTGAAGTGGACAGGAGGAACACTGAAGCTTTCTTT,CSVEVDRRNTEAFF
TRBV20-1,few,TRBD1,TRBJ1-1,TGCAGTGCTCGCGACAGGGTTAGCACTGAAGCTTTCTTT,CSARDRVSTEAFF